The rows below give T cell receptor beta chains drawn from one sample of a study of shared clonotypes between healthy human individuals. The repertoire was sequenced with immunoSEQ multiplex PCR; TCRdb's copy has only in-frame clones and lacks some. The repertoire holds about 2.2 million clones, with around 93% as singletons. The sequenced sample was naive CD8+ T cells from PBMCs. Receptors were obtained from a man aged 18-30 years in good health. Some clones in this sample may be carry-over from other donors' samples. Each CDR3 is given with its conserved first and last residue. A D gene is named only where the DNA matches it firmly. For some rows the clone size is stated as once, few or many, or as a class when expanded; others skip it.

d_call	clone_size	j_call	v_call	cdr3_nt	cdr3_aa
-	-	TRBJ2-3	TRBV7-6	TGTGCCAGCAGCCCGGACTCTCGTAGAGATACGCAGTATTTT	CASSPDSRRDTQYF
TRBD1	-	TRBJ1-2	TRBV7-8	TGTGCCAGCAGCTTGGAGGACAGGGGGAACTATGGCTACACCTTC	CASSLEDRGNYGYTF
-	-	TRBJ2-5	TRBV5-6	TGTGCCAGCAGCCCGGAGAACCAAGAGACCCAGTACTTC	CASSPENQETQYF
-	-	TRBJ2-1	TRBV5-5	TGTGCCAGCAGGGAGCGGGTATCAACCTACAATGAGCAGTTCTTC	CASRERVSTYNEQFF
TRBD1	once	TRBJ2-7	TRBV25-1	TGTGCCAGCAGTGATCAACCGGGACAGGGGCCTCCTGACTACTTC	CASSDQPGQGPPDYF
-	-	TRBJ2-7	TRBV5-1	TGCGCCAGCAGCTTGGTTGGTAGCTCCCACGAGCAGTACTTC	CASSLVGSSHEQYF
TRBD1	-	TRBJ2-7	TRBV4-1	TGCGCCAGCAGTAGTCCGGGACAGATAACCTACGAGCAGTACTTC	CASSSPGQITYEQYF
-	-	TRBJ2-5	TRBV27	TGTGCCAGCAGCCGGGACCTAGAAGAGACCCAGTACTTC	CASSRDLEETQYF
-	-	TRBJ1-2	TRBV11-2	TGTGCCAGCAGCCACCGGACAGAAGCCTATGGCTACACCTTC	CASSHRTEAYGYTF
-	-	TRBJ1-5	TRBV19	TGTGCCAGTAGTATGGGACGGATTAGCAATCAGCCCCAGCATTTT	CASSMGRISNQPQHF
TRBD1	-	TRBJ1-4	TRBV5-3	TGTGCCAGAAGCTGGGACAGGGGGCAGGGTAATGAAAAACTGTTTTTT	CARSWDRGQGNEKLFF
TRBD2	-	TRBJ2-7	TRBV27	TGTGCCAGCAGTCCCTCAGCGGGAGAAGGGCCACTGGGGGAGCAGTACTTC	CASSPSAGEGPLGEQYF
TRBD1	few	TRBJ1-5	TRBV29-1	TGCAGCGTTGTAGACAGGGGAAGCAATCAGCCCCAGCATTTT	CSVVDRGSNQPQHF
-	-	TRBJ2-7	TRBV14	TGTGCCAGCGGTCCTTCTTTTTACGAGCAGTACTTC	CASGPSFYEQYF
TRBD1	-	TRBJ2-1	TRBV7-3	TGTGCCAGCAGCTTAGACACAGGGGACCCAGTCATGTTCTTC	CASSLDTGDPVMFF
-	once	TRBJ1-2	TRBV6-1	TGTGCCAGCAGTGATTGGGGATTCGCCTCGCCCCACTATGGCTACACCTTC	CASSDWGFASPHYGYTF
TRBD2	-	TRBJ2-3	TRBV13	TGTGCCAGCAGCTTAGGCCTTTGGGGGGAAGACGAGCGGGAATGGGATACGCAGTATTTT	CASSLGLWGEDEREWDTQYF
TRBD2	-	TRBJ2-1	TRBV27	TGTGCCAGCAGTATTGAGACAACTAGCGGGAGCCCGACCAATGAGCAGTTCTTC	CASSIETTSGSPTNEQFF
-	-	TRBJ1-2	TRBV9	TGTGCCAGTTCTGGGGTGGGTGGCTATGGCTACACCTTC	CASSGVGGYGYTF
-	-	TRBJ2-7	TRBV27	TGTGCCAGCAGTTACAGGGCTTCCTACGAGCAGTACTTC	CASSYRASYEQYF